The subject of this entry is one TCR beta chain. Its antigen is not known. The data stem from a study of T cell responses to AZD1222 COVID-19 vaccine. Generated by immunoSEQ multiplex PCR, the TCRdb table keeps only in-frame clones and is missing some. The table has 150,000 to 200,000 clones, around 90% seen once. CDR3 length equals 16 residues. The J segment lost 5 bases and the V segment lost 3 bases, leaving 10 bases of the junction unmatched. Germline lookup yields CDR1 MNHEY and CDR2 SMNVEV (reference sequence). Study-wide results and caveats: Repertoires were obtained only post-peak T cell response. Baseline seropositives among AZD1222 recipients totaled only 5 to 7.

Second-dose intervals near 4 or 12 weeks were combined. This clonotype was obtained from an adult who received the AZD1222 COVID-19 vaccine. This rearrangement joins TRBV27 to TRBJ1-1, with 9 positions matching TRBD1. The sequenced sample was peripheral blood, obtained 28 days after the second AZD1222 dose. CDR3 sequence reads: CASSFTGGLGGTEAFF. The CDR3 DNA sequence: TGTGCCAGCAGTTTTACAGGGGGCCTCGGGGGAACTGAAGCTTTCTTT.